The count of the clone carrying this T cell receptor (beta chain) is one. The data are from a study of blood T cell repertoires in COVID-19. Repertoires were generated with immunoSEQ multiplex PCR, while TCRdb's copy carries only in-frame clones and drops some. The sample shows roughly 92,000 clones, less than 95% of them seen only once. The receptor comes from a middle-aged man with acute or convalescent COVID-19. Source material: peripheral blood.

For the CDR3, the DNA is TGTGCCAGCTCCCCGACGTTTCTAGGGGACCAAGAGACCCAGTACTTC. This gives the protein CASSPTFLGDQETQYF. The chain joins TRBV18 to TRBJ2-5, with D perhaps TRBD1 (5 bases). The ends were cut back, 6 bases at V and 0 bases at J, with 17 bases in the middle. This CDR3 comprises 16 residues. CDR1 and CDR2 from the germline V gene are KGHSH and LQKENI.